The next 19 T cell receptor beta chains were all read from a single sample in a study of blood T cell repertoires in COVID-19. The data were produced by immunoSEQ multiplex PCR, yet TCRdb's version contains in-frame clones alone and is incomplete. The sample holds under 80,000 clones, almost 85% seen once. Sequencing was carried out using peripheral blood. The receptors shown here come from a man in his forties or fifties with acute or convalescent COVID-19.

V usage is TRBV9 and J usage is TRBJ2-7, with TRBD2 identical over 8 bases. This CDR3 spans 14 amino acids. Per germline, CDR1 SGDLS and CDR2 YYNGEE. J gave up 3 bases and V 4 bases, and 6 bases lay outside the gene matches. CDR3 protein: CASSPGGSGYEQYF. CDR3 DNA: TGTGCCAGCAGCCCGGGGGGGTCGGGCTACGAGCAGTACTTC.

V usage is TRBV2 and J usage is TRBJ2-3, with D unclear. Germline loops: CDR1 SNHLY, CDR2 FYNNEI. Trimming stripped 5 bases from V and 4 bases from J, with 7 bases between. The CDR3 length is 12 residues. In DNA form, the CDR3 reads TGTGCCAGCAGTAACTCCCCAGATACGCAGTATTTT. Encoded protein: CASSNSPDTQYF.

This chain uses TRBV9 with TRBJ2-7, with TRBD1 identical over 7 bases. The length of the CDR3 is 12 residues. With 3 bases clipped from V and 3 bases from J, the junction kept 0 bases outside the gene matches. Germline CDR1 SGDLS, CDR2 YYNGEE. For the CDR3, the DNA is TGTGCCAGCAGCGGACAGGGCTACGAGCAGTACTTC. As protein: CASSGQGYEQYF.

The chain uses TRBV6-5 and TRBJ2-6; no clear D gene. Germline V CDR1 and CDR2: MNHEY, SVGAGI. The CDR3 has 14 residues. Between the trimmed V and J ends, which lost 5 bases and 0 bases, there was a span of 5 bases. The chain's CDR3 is CASSRASGANVLTF. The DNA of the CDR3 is TGTGCCAGCAGTCGAGCCTCTGGGGCCAACGTCCTGACTTTC.

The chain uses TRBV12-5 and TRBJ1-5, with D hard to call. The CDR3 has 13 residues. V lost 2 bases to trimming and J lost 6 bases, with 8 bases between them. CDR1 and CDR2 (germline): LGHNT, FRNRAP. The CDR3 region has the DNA TGTGCTAGTGGTTTGTCGGTTGGTCAGCCCCAGCATTTT. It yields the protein CASGLSVGQPQHF.

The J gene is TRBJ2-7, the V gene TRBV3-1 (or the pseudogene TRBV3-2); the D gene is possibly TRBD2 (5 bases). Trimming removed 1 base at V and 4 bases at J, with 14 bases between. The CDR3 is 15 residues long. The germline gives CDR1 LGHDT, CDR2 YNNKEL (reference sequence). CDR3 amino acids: CASSQGPFGEYEQYF. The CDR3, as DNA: TGTGCCAGCAGCCAAGGACCTTTCGGGGAGTACGAGCAGTACTTC.

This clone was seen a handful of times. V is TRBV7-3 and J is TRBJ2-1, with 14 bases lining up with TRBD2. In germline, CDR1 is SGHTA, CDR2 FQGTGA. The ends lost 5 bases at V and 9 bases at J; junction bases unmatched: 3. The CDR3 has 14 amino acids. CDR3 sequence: CASSPGTSGGEQFF. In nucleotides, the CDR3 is TGTGCCAGCAGCCCTGGGACTAGCGGGGGTGAGCAGTTCTTC.

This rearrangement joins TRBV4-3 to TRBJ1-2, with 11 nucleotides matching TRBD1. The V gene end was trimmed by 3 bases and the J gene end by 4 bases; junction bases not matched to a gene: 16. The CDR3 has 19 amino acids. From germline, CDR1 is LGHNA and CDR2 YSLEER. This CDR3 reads CASSQSTGTGGSGLYGYTF. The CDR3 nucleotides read TGCGCCAGCAGCCAGAGTACCGGGACAGGGGGATCTGGCCTCTATGGCTACACCTTC.

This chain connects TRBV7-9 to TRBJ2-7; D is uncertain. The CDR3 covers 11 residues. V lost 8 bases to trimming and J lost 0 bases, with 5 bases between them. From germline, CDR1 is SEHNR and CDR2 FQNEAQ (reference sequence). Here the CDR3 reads CASGPSYEQYF. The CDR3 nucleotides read TGTGCCAGCGGGCCCTCCTACGAGCAGTACTTC.

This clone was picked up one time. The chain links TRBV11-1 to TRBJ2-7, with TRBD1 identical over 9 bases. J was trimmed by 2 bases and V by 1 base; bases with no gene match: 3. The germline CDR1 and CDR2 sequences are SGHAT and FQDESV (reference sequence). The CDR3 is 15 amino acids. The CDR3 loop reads CASSLGTGVTYEQYF. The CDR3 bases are TGTGCCAGCAGCTTAGGGACAGGGGTAACCTACGAGCAGTACTTC.

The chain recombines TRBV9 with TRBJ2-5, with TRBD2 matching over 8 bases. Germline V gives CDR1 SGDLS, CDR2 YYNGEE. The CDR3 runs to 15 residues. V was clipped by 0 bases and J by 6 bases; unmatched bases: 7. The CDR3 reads CASSVDSGTRQTQYF. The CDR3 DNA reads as TGTGCCAGCAGCGTAGATTCCGGGACTAGACAGACCCAGTACTTC.

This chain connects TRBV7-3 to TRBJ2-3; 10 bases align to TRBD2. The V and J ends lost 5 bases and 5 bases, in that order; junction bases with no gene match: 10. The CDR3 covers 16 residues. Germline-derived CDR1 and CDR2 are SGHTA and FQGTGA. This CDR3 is CASSRSGGASRDTQYF. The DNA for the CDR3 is TGTGCCAGCAGCCGGAGCGGGGGGGCAAGTCGAGATACGCAGTATTTT.

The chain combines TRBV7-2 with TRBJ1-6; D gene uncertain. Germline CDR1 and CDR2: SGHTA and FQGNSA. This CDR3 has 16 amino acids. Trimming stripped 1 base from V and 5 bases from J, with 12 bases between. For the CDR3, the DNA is TGTGCCAGCAGCTTAGACCGGGGAGTGAATAATTCACCCCTCCACTTT. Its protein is CASSLDRGVNNSPLHF. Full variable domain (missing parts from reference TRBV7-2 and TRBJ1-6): GAGVSQSPSNKVTEKGKDVELRCDPISGHTALYWYRQSLGQGLEFLIYFQGNSAPDKSGLPSDRFSAERTGGSVSTLTIQRTQQEDSAVYLCASSLDRGVNNSPLHFGNGTRLTVT.

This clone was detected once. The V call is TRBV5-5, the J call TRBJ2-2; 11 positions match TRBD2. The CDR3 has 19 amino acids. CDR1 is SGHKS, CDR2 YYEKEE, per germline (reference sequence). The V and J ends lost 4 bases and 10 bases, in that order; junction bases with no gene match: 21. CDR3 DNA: TGTGCCAGCAGCCTTTATGGGGCAGCAAATAGCGGGGGGGCCGTGGAGCTGTTTTTT. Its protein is CASSLYGAANSGGAVELFF. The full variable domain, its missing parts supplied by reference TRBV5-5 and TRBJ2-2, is DAGVTQSPTHLIKTRGQQVTLRCSPISGHKSVSWYQQVLGQGPQFIFQYYEKEERGRGNFPDRFSARQFPNYSSELNVNALLLGDSALYLCASSLYGAANSGGAVELFFGEGSRLTVL.

This CDR3 reads CSVANLGNEKLFF. For the CDR3, the DNA is TGCAGCGTTGCCAATCTAGGTAATGAAAAACTGTTTTTT. This rearrangement joins TRBV29-1 to TRBJ1-4; D is unresolved. Germline V CDR1 and CDR2: SQVTM, ANQGSEA. CDR3 size: 13 residues. The V end lost 4 bases, the J end lost 4 bases, and 10 bases lay between the germline ends.

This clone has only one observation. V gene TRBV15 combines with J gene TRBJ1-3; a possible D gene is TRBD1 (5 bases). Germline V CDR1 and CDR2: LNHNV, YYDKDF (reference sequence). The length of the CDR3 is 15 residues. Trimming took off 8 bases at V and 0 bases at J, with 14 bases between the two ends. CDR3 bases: TGTGCCACCGCCTTGAACAGGTACTCTGGAAACACCATATATTTT. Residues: CATALNRYSGNTIYF.

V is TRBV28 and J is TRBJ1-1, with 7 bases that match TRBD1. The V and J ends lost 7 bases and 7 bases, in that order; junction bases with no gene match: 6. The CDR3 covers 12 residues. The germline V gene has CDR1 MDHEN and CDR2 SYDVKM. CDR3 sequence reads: CASTTYRGEAFF. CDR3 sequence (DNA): TGTGCCAGCACTACCTACAGGGGTGAAGCTTTCTTT. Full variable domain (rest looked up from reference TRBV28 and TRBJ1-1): DVKVTQSSRYLVKRTGEKVFLECVQDMDHENMFWYRQDPGLGLRLIYFSYDVKMKEKGDIPEGYSVSREKKERFSLILESASTNQTSMYLCASTTYRGEAFFGQGTRLTVV.

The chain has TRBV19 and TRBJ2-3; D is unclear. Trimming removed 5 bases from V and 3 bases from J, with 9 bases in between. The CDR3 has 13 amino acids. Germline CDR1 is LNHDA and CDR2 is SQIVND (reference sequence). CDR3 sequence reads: CASSSENTDTQYF. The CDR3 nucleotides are TGTGCCAGTAGTTCGGAGAATACAGATACGCAGTATTTT.

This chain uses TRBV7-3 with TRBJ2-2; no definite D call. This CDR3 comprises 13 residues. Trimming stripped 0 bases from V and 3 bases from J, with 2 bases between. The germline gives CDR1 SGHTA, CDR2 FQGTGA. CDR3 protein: CASSLTYTGELFF. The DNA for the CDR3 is TGTGCCAGCAGCTTAACCTACACCGGGGAGCTGTTTTTT.